These 19 T cell receptor beta chains were sequenced from one sample in a study of cytomegalovirus exposure and HLA in healthy donors. The PCR ran on 60 Vbeta and 13 Jbeta primers. Produced via immunoSEQ multiplex PCR; TCRdb's table is partial and in-frame only. Here the sample spans more than 95,000 clones, 78% being singletons. What was sequenced was PBMCs. These receptors were taken from a man aged 40-55 years in good health and CMV-seronegative.

The chain recombines TRBV29-1 with TRBJ1-2; D is uncertain. The CDR3 contains 13 residues. Germline CDR1 is SQVTM and CDR2 is ANQGSEA. Trimming took off 4 bases at V and 4 bases at J, with 13 bases between the two ends. The CDR3 DNA reads TGCAGCGTTGGTGGAGGGAGGGTCTATGGCTACACCTTC. Encoded protein: CSVGGGRVYGYTF.

This rearrangement joins TRBV5-1 to TRBJ1-1; D gene ambiguous. The CDR3 length is 13 residues. V was pared by 0 bases and J by 3 bases, with 6 bases between. From germline, CDR1 is SGHRS and CDR2 YFSETQ. The CDR3 DNA reads as TGCGCCAGCAGCTTGGTTGTAGACACTGAAGCTTTCTTT. It is translated as CASSLVVDTEAFF.

This clone was picked up one time. The chain combines TRBV7-2 with TRBJ1-5; 7 bases match TRBD1. The length of the CDR3 is 17 residues. V lost 2 bases and J lost 4; bases outside the gene matches: 11. CDR1 and CDR2 (germline): SGHTA, FQGNSA. The chain's CDR3 is CASSLNDREIWNQPQHF. The DNA for the CDR3 is TGTGCCAGCAGCTTAAATGACAGGGAGATATGGAATCAGCCCCAGCATTTT. Full variable domain (missing parts from reference TRBV7-2 and TRBJ1-5): GAGVSQSPSNKVTEKGKDVELRCDPISGHTALYWYRQSLGQGLEFLIYFQGNSAPDKSGLPSDRFSAERTGGSVSTLTIQRTQQEDSAVYLCASSLNDREIWNQPQHFGDGTRLSIL.

Details on this clone: Germline and junction disagree at one end, which may indicate a read error. The chain joins TRBV7-9 to TRBJ2-1; 11 positions match TRBD2. Germline V gene lookup returns CDR1 SEHNR and CDR2 FQNEAQ (reference sequence). The CDR3 totals 17 residues. The CDR3 DNA reads as TGTTCCAGCAGCCCTCGGACCACTAGCGGGAGACCTAATGAGCAGTTCTTC. Amino acid sequence: CSSSPRTTSGRPNEQFF. The full variable domain, rest sourced from reference TRBV7-9 and TRBJ2-1, is DTGVSQNPRHKITKRGQNVTFRCDPISEHNRLYWYRQTLGQGPEFLTYFQNEAQLEKSRLLSDRFSAERPKGSFSTLEIQRTEQGDSAMYLCSSSPRTTSGRPNEQFFGPGTRLTVL.

The genes are TRBV7-9 and TRBJ1-4; D perhaps matches TRBD1 (5 bases). Looked up from germline, CDR1 is SEHNR and CDR2 is FQNEAQ (reference sequence). There are 13 residues in the CDR3. Trimming stripped 2 bases from V and 7 bases from J, with 8 bases between. The DNA of the CDR3 is TGTGCCAGCAGCTTATTAAGGGGTGAAAAACTGTTTTTT. Amino acids: CASSLLRGEKLFF.

In its sample, this clone was seen a few times. The V call is TRBV28, the J call TRBJ2-6; maybe TRBD1 (5 bases). V gave up 3 bases and J gave up 0 bases, with 9 bases separating them. The CDR3 length is 16 residues. Germline CDR1 reads MDHEN; CDR2 reads SYDVKM. This CDR3 is CASSLETVSGANVLTF. In DNA, the CDR3 is TGTGCCAGCAGTTTGGAGACAGTCTCTGGGGCCAACGTCCTGACTTTC. The entire variable domain, with the rest obtained from reference TRBV28 and TRBJ2-6, is as follows: DVKVTQSSRYLVKRTGEKVFLECVQDMDHENMFWYRQDPGLGLRLIYFSYDVKMKEKGDIPEGYSVSREKKERFSLILESASTNQTSMYLCASSLETVSGANVLTFGAGSRLTVL.

This clone was detected only a few times. The V gene is TRBV27, the J gene TRBJ2-2, with TRBD2 as a possible D gene (5 bases). The CDR3 spans 15 residues. V lost 2 bases and J 5 bases, leaving 12 bases between the germline ends. Germline CDR1 MNHEY, CDR2 SMNVEV (reference sequence). CDR3 coding DNA: TGTGCCAGCAGTTTAGGGGTACTAGGAACCGGGGAGCTGTTTTTT. Its protein is CASSLGVLGTGELFF.

The chain has TRBV18 and TRBJ2-2; maybe TRBD2 (7 bases). The V end was cut by 4 bases, the J end by 6 bases, with 9 bases between. The CDR3 extends over 13 amino acids. Germline V lookup: CDR1 KGHSH, CDR2 LQKENI. Written as DNA, the CDR3 is TGTGCCAGCTCACTCGGGGGGCCCGGGGAGCTGTTTTTT. It encodes CASSLGGPGELFF.

The V gene is TRBV6-6, the J gene TRBJ1-5; D may be TRBD1 (6 bases). This CDR3 contains 15 residues. Looked up from germline, CDR1 is MNHNY and CDR2 is SVGAGI (reference sequence). Trimming took 6 bases from V and 0 from J, leaving 12 bases between them. The CDR3 bases are TGTGCCAGCAGGACCAGGGGCGATAGCAATCAGCCCCAGCATTTT. Its protein product is CASRTRGDSNQPQHF.

The chain carries TRBV5-1 and TRBJ2-7; 7 nucleotides match TRBD1. The CDR3 runs to 14 residues. Trimming removed 4 bases from V and 2 bases from J; junction bases left unmatched: 6. The germline V gene encodes CDR1 SGHRS and CDR2 YFSETQ. The CDR3 sequence is CASSPRDRTYEQYF. CDR3 in DNA: TGCGCCAGCAGCCCCCGGGACAGAACCTACGAGCAGTACTTC.

The genes are TRBV4-3 and TRBJ2-2; TRBD1 is a possible D gene (5 bases). The CDR3 has 16 residues. Trimming took off 0 bases at V and 3 bases at J, with 11 bases between the two ends. Germline CDR1 is LGHNA and CDR2 is YSLEER. This chain's CDR3 is CASSQEGRADTGELFF. CDR3 nucleotides: TGCGCCAGCAGCCAAGAAGGCAGGGCCGACACCGGGGAGCTGTTTTTT.

The chain joins TRBV29-1 to TRBJ1-1; unclear D gene. The ends were cut back, 1 base at V and 1 base at J, with 7 bases in the middle. In germline, CDR1 is SQVTM, CDR2 ANQGSEA. The CDR3 loop spans 13 amino acids. The CDR3 DNA reads as TGCAGCGTTGAAGTTGGCCAGAACACTGAAGCTTTCTTT. It specifies CSVEVGQNTEAFF.

The chain carries TRBV9 and TRBJ2-2; 7 bases match TRBD1. The CDR3 has 15 amino acids. Looked up from germline, CDR1 is SGDLS and CDR2 is YYNGEE. Trimming removed 2 bases from V and 8 bases from J; junction bases left unmatched: 9. CDR3 sequence reads: CASSVGQPILGELFF. CDR3 DNA: TGTGCCAGCAGCGTGGGACAGCCTATTTTGGGGGAGCTGTTTTTT.

A word on this clone: At one end the junction does not follow the germline gene, possibly because of a read error. This sequence joins TRBV7-6 and TRBJ2-2, with a weak D call TRBD2 (5 bases). The CDR3 spans 15 residues. Germline V lookup: CDR1 SGHVS, CDR2 FNYEAQ. CDR3 DNA: TGTGCCAGCAGCTCCCTGAGTCAGAACACCGGGGAGCTGCTTTTT. This sequence encodes CASSSLSQNTGELLF.

This chain connects TRBV19 to TRBJ1-1; D is unclear. Trimming left V 7 bases short and J 5 bases short, with 14 bases between. Germline CDR1 LNHDA, CDR2 SQIVND (reference sequence). The CDR3 contains 13 residues. The CDR3 loop reads CASKFHEGTEAFF. CDR3 DNA sequence: TGTGCCAGTAAATTTCATGAGGGTACTGAAGCTTTCTTT.

About this clone itself: This sample also contains other DNA sequences that code for the same CDR3. This sequence joins TRBV6-5 and TRBJ2-2; D is possibly TRBD1 (5 bases). With 2 bases removed from V and 5 bases from J, the gap between germline ends came to 6 bases. Germline V gives CDR1 MNHEY, CDR2 SVGAGI. This CDR3 is built from 13 residues. As DNA, the CDR3 is TGTGCCAGCAGTTACAGGGGTACCGGGGAGCTGTTTTTT. Residues: CASSYRGTGELFF.

V is TRBV9 and J is TRBJ1-1; D remains ambiguous. This CDR3 is built from 15 residues. Trimming removed 0 bases at V and 0 bases at J, with 9 bases between. The germline V gene has CDR1 SGDLS and CDR2 YYNGEE. The CDR3 region is CASSVAPRMNTEAFF. CDR3 sequence (DNA): TGTGCCAGCAGCGTAGCTCCCCGTATGAACACTGAAGCTTTCTTT.

The chain is built from TRBV9 and TRBJ1-6; 7 positions match TRBD1. CDR3 length: 15 residues. CDR1 is SGDLS and CDR2 is YYNGEE in the germline V gene. V lost 0 bases to trimming and J lost 7 bases; unmatched junction nucleotides: 4. CDR3 sequence: CASSVGQGSNSPLHF. CDR3 DNA sequence: TGTGCCAGCAGCGTAGGACAGGGAAGCAATTCACCCCTCCACTTT.

The chain combines TRBV5-1 with TRBJ1-2; tentatively, D is TRBD1 (5 bases). This CDR3 comprises 14 residues. The V end lost 4 bases, the J end lost 8 bases, and 18 bases lay between the germline ends. Germline CDR1 SGHRS, CDR2 YFSETQ. CDR3 DNA: TGCGCCAGCAGCGGCACGGGGGGGACTTTCGGCTACACCTTC. As protein: CASSGTGGTFGYTF.